The clone carrying this T cell receptor (beta chain) was found many times. Antigen specificity is unknown. The CDR3 spans 16 residues. CDR1 is SEHNR and CDR2 is FQNEAQ in the germline V gene (reference sequence). V lost 5 bases to trimming and J lost 10 bases; unmatched junction nucleotides: 19. These data come from a study of read filtering for tumor transcriptome and immune sequencing. Study-wide points: IR-seq and RNA-seq agreed better without single-read clonotypes.

From roughly 0.4 ug of RNA, a library with molecular barcoded alpha/delta and beta/gamma adaptors was made. TCRdb reprocessed the reads with MiXCR, giving one entry per CDR3 protein. Here the sample spans around 50,000 distinct CDR3 sequences, 12% being singletons. The rearrangement links TRBV7-9 to TRBJ2-5; 7 bases align to TRBD1. Sequenced: a population of CD138-negative cells sorted from bone marrow. The clonotype originates from a donor older than 35 with multiple myeloma. The chain's CDR3 is CASSPPEGTVLGDQYF. The CDR3 DNA reads TGTGCCAGCAGCCCCCCCGAGGGGACAGTATTGGGCGACCAGTACTTC.